The 16 T cell receptor beta chains listed next were all sequenced from one sample in a study of response to subunit inactivated influenza vaccine (dated by TCRdb to the late 2010s). The protocol used for the library was RT-PCR. Sequencer: Illumina HiSeq 2500. TCRdb ran its own pipeline on the public reads, namely fastp trimming at Q25 and MiXCR clone calling, and kept in-frame beta chains. Merged by CDR3 protein, the rows form single entries marked with the most common genes and DNA. The sample contains some 800,000 distinct CDR3 sequences, 21% of them found a single time. 9.5% to 13% of the sample is in the top ten clones. The sequencing used PBMCs from blood, collected roughly 5 days after vaccination. These receptors were collected from a man aged 50 to 59 who received an inactivated influenza vaccine. Donor details come from another sample of the same person, matched by shared clones.

The chain is built from TRBV5-5 and TRBJ1-5; perhaps TRBD1 as D (6 bases). V lost 4 bases, J lost 4 bases, and 18 bases lay in between. This CDR3 is built from 16 residues. The germline gives CDR1 SGHKS, CDR2 YYEKEE (reference sequence). The CDR3 DNA reads as TGTGCCAGCAGCCCGGAGGGGGGCGATCGGAATCAGCCCCAGCATTTT. Its protein product is CASSPEGGDRNQPQHF.

This clonotype was recorded a few times. This chain links TRBV20-1 with TRBJ2-1, with D perhaps matching TRBD2 (6 bases). V lost 0 bases and J lost 9, with 9 bases in between. The CDR3 extends over 12 amino acids. Per germline, CDR1 DFQATT and CDR2 SNEGSKA (reference sequence). The CDR3 sequence: CSARDTGVEQFF. The CDR3, as DNA: TGCAGTGCTAGAGACACGGGGGTTGAGCAGTTCTTC.

Many counts were recorded for this clonotype. This chain links TRBV20-1 with TRBJ2-1; D is possibly TRBD2 (6 bases). CDR1 DFQATT and CDR2 SNEGSKA come from the germline V gene (reference sequence). The CDR3 totals 14 residues. With 0 bases removed from V and 7 bases from J, the gap between germline ends came to 13 bases. Here the CDR3 DNA reads TGCAGTGCTAGAGATCCCGGGACTCCAAATGAGCAGTTCTTC. This encodes CSARDPGTPNEQFF.

The J gene is TRBJ2-5, the V gene TRBV19; D unclear. The CDR3 contains 16 residues. V was shortened by 4 bases and J by 2 bases, with 17 bases between the two germline ends. Germline CDR1 and CDR2: LNHDA and SQIVND (reference sequence). The CDR3 loop reads CASSTLRRGAQETQYF. For the CDR3, the DNA is TGTGCCAGTAGTACTTTGCGGCGCGGCGCACAAGAGACCCAGTACTTC.

This clonotype has just a few counts. The V gene is TRBV12-3 or TRBV12-4, the J gene TRBJ2-2, with a tentative D call TRBD2 (7 bases). The CDR3 spans 14 residues. The ends were cut back, 8 bases at V and 5 bases at J, with 15 bases in the middle. The DNA for the CDR3 is TGTGCCAGCGATGGGGGGGGCTGGACCGGGGAGCTGTTTTTT. Residues: CASDGGGWTGELFF.

This clonotype was counted between two and nine times. The gene calls are TRBV29-1 and TRBJ2-7; 8 nucleotides match TRBD1. Trimming at V came to 2 bases and at J to 7 bases, leaving 4 bases not matched to a gene. The germline V gene has CDR1 SQVTM and CDR2 ANQGSEA. The CDR3 is 12 amino acids. CDR3 sequence: CSVELQGGEQYF. The CDR3 nucleotides are TGCAGCGTTGAACTACAGGGGGGTGAGCAGTACTTC.

V usage is TRBV20-1 and J usage is TRBJ2-3; TRBD2 might be the D (6 bases). Trimming shortened V by 5 bases and J by 5 bases, and 14 bases separated the two germline ends. CDR1 is DFQATT and CDR2 is SNEGSKA in the germline V gene (reference sequence). The CDR3 totals 13 residues. CDR3 sequence reads: CSAVEGRGDTQYF. The DNA for the CDR3 is TGCAGTGCTGTGGAGGGCCGCGGAGATACGCAGTATTTT.

This clonotype was observed a handful of times. In DNA form, the CDR3 reads TGCAGTGCTAGCGGGACGGACTCCTACGAGCAGTACTTC. Translating gives CSASGTDSYEQYF. The chain recombines TRBV20-1 with TRBJ2-7; TRBD1 or TRBD2 may be the D gene (5 bases each). Germline V gives CDR1 DFQATT, CDR2 SNEGSKA (reference sequence). V lost 3 bases and J 0 bases, leaving 9 bases between the germline ends. The CDR3 totals 13 residues.

The chain carries TRBV7-9 and TRBJ1-1; D is undetermined. Germline CDR1 reads SEHNR; CDR2 reads FQNEAQ (reference sequence). V shed 6 bases and J shed 6 bases, with 11 bases lying between them. The CDR3 sequence is 12 residues long. The CDR3 protein is CASRSGFAEAFF. The CDR3 region has the DNA TGTGCCAGCAGATCGGGGTTCGCTGAAGCTTTCTTT. The full variable domain, with the rest looked up from reference TRBV7-9 and TRBJ1-1, is DTGVSQNPRHKITKRGQNVTFRCDPISEHNRLYWYRQTLGQGPEFLTYFQNEAQLEKSRLLSDRFSAERPKGSFSTLEIQRTEQGDSAMYLCASRSGFAEAFFGQGTRLTVV.

This clonotype was seen only a few times. This chain uses TRBV10-3 with TRBJ2-1, with D perhaps TRBD1 or TRBD2 (5 bases each). Trimming left V 2 bases short and J 8 bases short, with 19 bases between. Germline V lookup: CDR1 ENHRY, CDR2 SYGVKD. There are 16 residues in the CDR3. The CDR3 loop reads CAISETIRGRLDEQFF. In DNA form, the CDR3 reads TGTGCCATCAGTGAGACCATCCGGGGCCGTTTGGATGAGCAGTTCTTC.

The sample holds a few counts of this clonotype. The chain has TRBV7-8 and TRBJ1-5; no clear D. The CDR3 contains 15 residues. Germline assignment: CDR1 SGHVS and CDR2 FQNEAQ. The V end was cut by 3 bases, the J end by 7 bases, with 16 bases between. The CDR3 protein is CASSLSVLYGQPQHF. For the CDR3, the DNA is TGTGCCAGCAGCTTGTCGGTGTTGTACGGCCAGCCCCAGCATTTT.

The chain employs TRBV18 and TRBJ1-1, with D unclear. Germline CDR1 reads KGHSH; CDR2 reads LQKENI. The CDR3 extends over 19 amino acids. Trimming pared 2 bases from V and 2 bases from J, leaving 24 bases between. In DNA, the CDR3 is TGTGCCAGCTCACCAATATCCAGATTGTCTGCAGGATTCAACACTGAAGCTTTCTTT. Its translation is CASSPISRLSAGFNTEAFF. Full variable domain (missing parts from reference TRBV18 and TRBJ1-1): NAGVMQNPRHLVRRRGQEARLRCSPMKGHSHVYWYRQLPEEGLKFMVYLQKENIIDESGMPKERFSAEFPKEGPSILRIQQVVRGDSAAYFCASSPISRLSAGFNTEAFFGQGTRLTVV.

The chain has TRBV20-1 and TRBJ2-7; 9 bases line up with TRBD1. The J segment lost 1 base and the V segment lost 5 bases, leaving 3 bases of the junction unmatched. CDR1 DFQATT and CDR2 SNEGSKA come from the germline V gene (reference sequence). The CDR3 is 13 amino acids. CDR3 sequence reads: CSAGTGLSYEQYF. CDR3 DNA sequence: TGCAGTGCTGGGACAGGGCTGTCCTACGAGCAGTACTTC.

This clonotype was counted many times. In nucleotides, the CDR3 is TGTGCCAGCAGTCTACTAGACACAGATACGCAGTATTTT. Its protein is CASSLLDTDTQYF. V usage is TRBV12-3 or TRBV12-4 and J usage is TRBJ2-3, with D perhaps matching TRBD2 (5 bases). CDR3 length: 13 amino acids. Trimming stripped 5 bases from V and 2 bases from J, with 8 bases between.

The chain uses TRBV5-1 and TRBJ1-6; 9 nucleotides agree with TRBD1. The CDR3 loop spans 14 amino acids. V shed 4 bases and J 9 bases; nucleotides not matched to a gene: 5. Germline V gives CDR1 SGHRS, CDR2 YFSETQ. As DNA, the CDR3 is TGCGCCAGCAGCGAGGGACAGGGTCGTTCACCCCTCCACTTT. Protein sequence: CASSEGQGRSPLHF.

V is TRBV7-2 and J is TRBJ2-3; no firm D call. The V end lost 1 base, the J end lost 6 bases, and 14 bases lay between the germline ends. The CDR3 covers 15 residues. Per germline, CDR1 SGHTA and CDR2 FQGNSA. The CDR3 DNA reads TGTGCCAGCAGCTTAGACAGCCTCCCCATGGATACGCAGTATTTT. Protein sequence: CASSLDSLPMDTQYF.